This paragraph reports one TCR beta chain. As originally analysed: Quantification of nucleated cells was approximated via reference gene primer amplification. Sequenced by immunoSEQ multiplex PCR; TCRdb stores in-frame clones only, minus some. That table furnishes V, J and clone size, whereas the DNA furnished D and trimming. The sample includes some 80,000 clones, about 88% seen only once; the top ten take under 25%. The data were obtained in a study of blood T cell repertoires in COVID-19. Study in general: Samples of COVID-19 (acute and convalescent) were obtained from the United States, Italy and Spain. Sample material is recorded as cDNA or gDNA derived from T cells, B-cell-depleted T cells, or PBMCs.

In germline, CDR1 is SGHRS, CDR2 YFSETQ. V lost 4 bases and J lost 4, with 24 bases in between. The CDR3 spans 18 residues. The chain is built from TRBV5-1 and TRBJ1-3; the D gene is possibly TRBD1 (6 bases). The TCR comes from a human donor in a cohort sampled during active COVID-19. The sequencing sample was made of peripheral blood. In nucleotides, the CDR3 is TGCGCCAGCAGCGCCGAGGGGACACCCGAACCTGGGGGAAACACCATATATTTT. Translated, it gives CASSAEGTPEPGGNTIYF.